These 16 T cell receptor beta chains originate from one sample sequenced in a study of blood T cells in healthy people across ages. It was with a sample-barcoded 5' primer and a J-beta primer mix that a second PCR of roughly 6 to 11 cycles was run. TCRdb used MiXCR to reprocess the 5' RACE reads, holding one entry per CDR3 protein. The profile shows about 500,000 distinct CDR3 sequences, approximately 25% of them singletons. These sequences were also reported in another study, on T cells of mothers and their children.

The specimen was blood. The origin of the receptors is a boy aged 5-17 years in good health.

With regard to this clonotype: Since a much larger clone is just one base distant, this may be a read error. This chain uses TRBV6-4 with TRBJ2-1; 8 bases are shared with TRBD2. Germline V gives CDR1 MRHNA, CDR2 SNTAGT. CDR3 length: 15 residues. CDR3 coding DNA: TGTGCCAGCAGTGACTCAGCGGGAGACTACGATGAGCAGTTCTTC. It yields the protein CASSDSAGDYDEQFF.

The rearrangement links TRBV7-9 to TRBJ2-5; 11 bases line up with TRBD2. The CDR3 contains 15 residues. Germline loops: CDR1 SEHNR, CDR2 FQNEAQ (reference sequence). J gave up 4 bases and V 4 bases, and 5 bases lay outside the gene matches. Here the CDR3 reads CASSSPTSGVETQYF. CDR3 DNA sequence: TGTGCCAGCAGCTCACCGACTAGCGGGGTAGAGACCCAGTACTTC.

This clonotype was seen a handful of times. The chain has TRBV6-2 or TRBV6-3 and TRBJ2-7; D unclear. Per germline, CDR1 MNHEY and CDR2 SVGEGT. This CDR3 has 15 residues. The V end lost 2 bases, the J end lost 2 bases, and 13 bases lay between the germline ends. The CDR3 DNA is TGTGCCAGCAGTTACATGGGCAGGAGAGCCTACGAGCAGTACTTC. Residues: CASSYMGRRAYEQYF.

The rearrangement joins TRBV6-2 or TRBV6-3 to TRBJ2-3; D perhaps matches TRBD1 (5 bases). CDR1 and CDR2 from the germline V gene are MNHEY and SVGEGT. The CDR3 runs to 16 residues. V was trimmed by 5 bases and J by 2 bases, leaving 17 bases between them. In DNA form, the CDR3 reads TGTGCCAGCAGTCCAGATCCCAGGACACCCACAGATACGCAGTATTTT. It encodes CASSPDPRTPTDTQYF.

The table lists this clonotype with many counts. The V and J genes are TRBV29-1 and TRBJ1-2; possible D gene TRBD1, 5 bases. Germline CDR1 SQVTM, CDR2 ANQGSEA. The V end was cut by 4 bases, the J end by 4 bases, with 16 bases between. This CDR3 is built from 14 residues. Written as DNA, the CDR3 is TGCAGCGTTGGGAAAGGGACTAGGACCTATGGCTACACCTTC. Its protein product is CSVGKGTRTYGYTF.

The chain joins TRBV7-3 to TRBJ1-1; a weak D match, TRBD1 (6 bases). The CDR3 consists of 15 residues. Germline V lookup: CDR1 SGHTA, CDR2 FQGTGA. Trimming cost V 5 bases and J 2 bases, with 15 bases left between them. The CDR3 region has the DNA TGTGCCAGCAGCCTGTACGCAGGGGCAAACACTGAAGCTTTCTTT. Translated: CASSLYAGANTEAFF.

The chain combines TRBV7-9 with TRBJ2-6; a weak D match, TRBD1 (6 bases). The ends were cut back, 5 bases at V and 0 bases at J, with 11 bases in the middle. CDR1 and CDR2 (germline): SEHNR, FQNEAQ (reference sequence). This CDR3 comprises 16 residues. The DNA of the CDR3 is TGTGCCAGCAGCGCAGACAGGTACTCTGGGGCCAACGTCCTGACTTTC. Translated: CASSADRYSGANVLTF.

This clonotype was recorded at least ten times. V usage is TRBV28 and J usage is TRBJ1-5; 7 nucleotides agree with TRBD1. Germline loops: CDR1 MDHEN, CDR2 SYDVKM. The CDR3 extends over 20 amino acids. Trimming took 3 bases from V and 0 from J; bases not matched to a gene: 17. CDR3 coding DNA: TGTGCCAGCAGTTTTACCCGACAGGGTGCGAAGGCCTATAGCAATCAGCCCCAGCATTTT. It codes for CASSFTRQGAKAYSNQPQHF.

This clonotype was seen more than once but under ten times. CDR3 in DNA: TGTGCCAGCAGCCAAAGTGGGAGAGCGCAGTACTTC. This gives the protein CASSQSGRAQYF. V and J are TRBV3-1 and TRBJ2-7; D is perhaps TRBD2 (5 bases). CDR1 is LGHDT and CDR2 is YNNKEL in the germline V gene (reference sequence). The CDR3 is made up of 12 amino acids. V was clipped by 2 bases and J by 9 bases, with 11 bases between them.

The genes are TRBV20-1 and TRBJ1-2; D ambiguous. CDR3 size: 15 residues. The V end lost 0 bases, the J end lost 0 bases, and 11 bases lay between the germline ends. The germline gives CDR1 DFQATT, CDR2 SNEGSKA (reference sequence). The CDR3 spells CSARDQEGSNYGYTF. The CDR3 coding sequence is TGCAGTGCTAGAGATCAGGAGGGCTCTAACTATGGCTACACCTTC.

The DNA for the CDR3 is TGTGCCAGCAGTCCCCTCGACAGACCGGAAAAACTGTTTTTT. It encodes CASSPLDRPEKLFF. The V and J genes are TRBV28 and TRBJ1-4, with D perhaps matching TRBD1 (5 bases). The germline CDR1 and CDR2 sequences are MDHEN and SYDVKM. V gave up 5 bases and J gave up 8 bases, with 15 bases separating them. The CDR3 totals 14 residues.

This clonotype has just a few counts. V is TRBV20-1 and J is TRBJ2-7, with 7 bases matching TRBD2. CDR3 length: 14 amino acids. Germline CDR1 reads DFQATT; CDR2 reads SNEGSKA (reference sequence). Trimming at V came to 3 bases and at J to 2 bases, leaving 7 bases not matched to a gene. The CDR3, as DNA: TGCAGTGCTAGTGGGCTAGCGGTGACCTACGAGCAGTACTTC. Amino acids: CSASGLAVTYEQYF.

This clonotype has at least ten counts. V gene TRBV6-5 combines with J gene TRBJ2-1; TRBD1 might be the D (5 bases). The germline V gene encodes CDR1 MNHEY and CDR2 SVGAGI. The CDR3 has 18 residues. The ends were cut back, 0 bases at V and 1 base at J, with 16 bases in the middle. Written as DNA, the CDR3 is TGTGCCAGCAGTTACTCCATCCGCGGACACGGGTCCTACAATGAGCAGTTCTTC. This codes for CASSYSIRGHGSYNEQFF.

V usage is TRBV4-3 and J usage is TRBJ1-4, with D uncertain. V lost 0 bases to trimming and J lost 7 bases, with 9 bases between them. The CDR3 consists of 14 residues. The germline gives CDR1 LGHNA, CDR2 YSLEER. CDR3 nucleotides: TGCGCCAGCAGCCAAGATCGAGAGAGTGAAAAACTGTTTTTT. This translates into CASSQDRESEKLFF.

This chain connects TRBV5-1 to TRBJ2-7; D is unclear. Germline V CDR1 and CDR2: SGHRS, YFSETQ. The CDR3 length is 16 residues. V was cut by 3 bases and J by 0 bases, with 16 bases left in between. The CDR3 is CASSSQATQSSYEQYF. CDR3 coding DNA: TGCGCCAGCAGCTCCCAGGCTACTCAGAGCTCCTACGAGCAGTACTTC.

This clonotype has only a few counts. The chain joins TRBV7-8 to TRBJ1-4; D not certain. Germline V gives CDR1 SGHVS, CDR2 FQNEAQ. This CDR3 region has 12 residues. Between the trimmed V and J ends, which lost 2 bases and 10 bases, there was a span of 8 bases. CDR3: CASSLSGGKLFF. The CDR3 DNA is TGTGCCAGCAGCTTATCCGGTGGAAAACTGTTTTTT.